The next 11 T cell receptor beta chains were all read from a single sample in a study of blood T cell repertoires in COVID-19. This table comes from immunoSEQ multiplex PCR, and its TCRdb copy is limited to in-frame clones, with some not included. The sample lists approximately 160,000 clones; under 85% were seen once. The sequenced material came from peripheral blood. Source of these receptors: a man aged 55-75 years who had recovered from COVID-19.

The rearrangement uses TRBV15 and TRBJ2-2; 8 nucleotides agree with TRBD2. In germline, CDR1 is LNHNV, CDR2 YYDKDF (reference sequence). This CDR3 contains 14 residues. V trimming: 9 bases; J trimming: 5 bases; junction bases outside the gene matches: 8. The CDR3 DNA is TGTGCCACATCGGGGGGGCGTTTTACCGGGGAGCTGTTTTTT. This encodes CATSGGRFTGELFF.

In this sample, this clone is medium-sized (0.01 to 0.1%). This sequence joins TRBV2 and TRBJ1-1; TRBD1 aligns across 7 bases. CDR1 is SNHLY and CDR2 is FYNNEI in the germline V gene. V lost 4 bases and J lost 0; bases outside the gene matches: 5. The CDR3 runs 15 residues. This chain's CDR3 is CASSARGQVNTEAFF. The CDR3 DNA is TGTGCCAGCAGTGCCCGCGGACAGGTGAACACTGAAGCTTTCTTT.

The J gene is TRBJ2-5, the V gene TRBV6-2 or TRBV6-3; 7 bases match TRBD2. J lost 9 bases, V lost 4 bases, and 5 bases had no gene match. The CDR3 sequence is 12 residues long. Germline-derived CDR1 and CDR2 are MNHEY and SVGEGT. The CDR3 bases are TGTGCCAGCAGTTTGGGACTACCGGCCCAGTACTTC. This translates into CASSLGLPAQYF.

The J gene is TRBJ1-4, the V gene TRBV3-1 (or the pseudogene TRBV3-2); maybe TRBD1 (5 bases). The length of the CDR3 is 15 residues. V was trimmed by 5 bases and J by 13 bases, leaving 23 bases between them. CDR1 is LGHDT and CDR2 is YNNKEL in the germline V gene (reference sequence). In nucleotides, the CDR3 is TGTGCCAGCAGCATCAGCGGGACCCCCCCTCGAGGACTGTTTTTT. Protein: CASSISGTPPRGLFF.

This clone appeared a single time. The J gene is TRBJ2-7, the V gene TRBV7-8; a weak D match, TRBD2 (7 bases). In germline, CDR1 is SGHVS, CDR2 FQNEAQ. The CDR3 spans 18 residues. V shed 1 base and J shed 0 bases, with 19 bases lying between them. The CDR3 bases are TGTGCCAGCAGCTTAGTTGGGGGAGGGGGACCGAGCTCCTACGAGCAGTACTTC. Its translation: CASSLVGGGGPSSYEQYF.

The chain recombines TRBV10-3 with TRBJ2-7, with 13 bases identical to TRBD2. The J segment lost 0 bases and the V segment lost 5 bases, leaving 7 bases of the junction unmatched. This CDR3 has 17 residues. Germline CDR1 reads ENHRY; CDR2 reads SYGVKD. The CDR3 DNA sequence: TGTGCCATCAGTCCCGGGACTAGCGGGACACCCTCCTACGAGCAGTACTTC. This codes for CAISPGTSGTPSYEQYF.

This rearrangement joins TRBV5-1 to TRBJ1-1; D is ambiguous. The germline CDR1 and CDR2 sequences are SGHRS and YFSETQ. V lost 4 bases, J lost 3 bases, and 10 bases lay in between. The CDR3 loop spans 13 amino acids. CDR3 DNA sequence: TGCGCCAGCAGCGAACAACCAGACACTGAAGCTTTCTTT. As protein: CASSEQPDTEAFF.

The chain combines TRBV29-1 with TRBJ2-5; D is unclear. The CDR3 runs to 12 residues. Germline V lookup: CDR1 SQVTM, CDR2 ANQGSEA. The V end was cut by 4 bases, the J end by 5 bases, with 11 bases between. DNA of the CDR3: TGCAGCGTTGTCCCGGTTGAGGAGACCCAGTACTTC. Protein sequence: CSVVPVEETQYF.

The chain uses TRBV13 and TRBJ2-2; 12 positions agree with TRBD2. V was clipped by 4 bases and J by 0 bases; unmatched bases: 6. The CDR3 spans 18 residues. CDR1 and CDR2 from the germline V gene are PRHDT and FYEKMQ (reference sequence). The CDR3 loop is CASSSRGLAGANTGELFF. DNA of the CDR3: TGTGCCAGCAGCTCCCGGGGACTAGCGGGCGCGAACACCGGGGAGCTGTTTTTT. The whole variable domain, remainder taken from reference TRBV13 and TRBJ2-2, is AAGVIQSPRHLIKEKRETATLKCYPIPRHDTVYWYQQGPGQDPQFLISFYEKMQSDKGSIPDRFSAQQFSDYHSELNMSSLELGDSALYFCASSSRGLAGANTGELFFGEGSRLTVL.

The chain has TRBV7-9 and TRBJ2-5; perhaps TRBD2 as D (5 bases). The CDR3 runs to 14 residues. Germline values: CDR1 SEHNR, CDR2 FQNEAQ (reference sequence). Trimming removed 5 bases at V and 2 bases at J, with 12 bases between. In DNA, the CDR3 is TGTGCCAGCAGCCCCCTGGGCGGGCAAGAGACCCAGTACTTC. Protein product: CASSPLGGQETQYF.

Here the CDR3 DNA reads TGCGCCAGCACAACTTCCGGGACAGGCTACGGGGAGCAGTACTTC. This codes for CASTTSGTGYGEQYF. The rearrangement links TRBV5-1 to TRBJ2-7, with 8 bases aligning to TRBD1. Germline lookup yields CDR1 SGHRS and CDR2 YFSETQ. The J segment lost 7 bases and the V segment lost 6 bases, leaving 15 bases of the junction unmatched. There are 15 residues in the CDR3.